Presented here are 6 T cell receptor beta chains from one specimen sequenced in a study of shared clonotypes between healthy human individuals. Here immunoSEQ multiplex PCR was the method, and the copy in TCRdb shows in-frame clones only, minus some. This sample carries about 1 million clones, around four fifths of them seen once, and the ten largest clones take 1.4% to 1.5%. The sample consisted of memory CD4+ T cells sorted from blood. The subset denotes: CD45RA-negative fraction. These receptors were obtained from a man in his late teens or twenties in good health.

CDR3 region: CASSQERTGGTEAFF. The DNA for the CDR3 is TGTGCCAGCAGCCAAGAAAGGACAGGGGGAACTGAAGCTTTCTTT. The chain is built from TRBV14 and TRBJ1-1, with 10 bases matching TRBD1. The germline V gene has CDR1 SGHDN and CDR2 FVKESK. This CDR3 has 15 amino acids. After removal of 0 bases from V and 5 bases from J, the junction contained 3 bases not matched to a gene.

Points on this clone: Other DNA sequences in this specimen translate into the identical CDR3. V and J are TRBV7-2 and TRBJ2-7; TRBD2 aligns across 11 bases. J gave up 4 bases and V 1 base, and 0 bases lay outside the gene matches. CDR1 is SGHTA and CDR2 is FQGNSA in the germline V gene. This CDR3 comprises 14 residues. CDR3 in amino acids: CASSLGLAGYEQYF. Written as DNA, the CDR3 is TGTGCCAGCAGCTTAGGACTAGCGGGATACGAGCAGTACTTC.

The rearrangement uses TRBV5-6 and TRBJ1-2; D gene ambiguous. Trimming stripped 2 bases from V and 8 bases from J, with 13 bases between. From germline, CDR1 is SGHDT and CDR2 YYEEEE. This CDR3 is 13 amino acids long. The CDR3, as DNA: TGTGCCAGCAGCTTTTCGCGGGTCCAGGGCTACACCTTC. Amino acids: CASSFSRVQGYTF.

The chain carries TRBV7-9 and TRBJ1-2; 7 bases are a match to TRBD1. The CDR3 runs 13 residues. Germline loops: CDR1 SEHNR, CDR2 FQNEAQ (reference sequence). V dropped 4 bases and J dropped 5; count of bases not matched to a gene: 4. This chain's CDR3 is CASSSQGVYGYTF. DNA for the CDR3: TGTGCCAGCAGCTCGCAGGGGGTATATGGCTACACCTTC.

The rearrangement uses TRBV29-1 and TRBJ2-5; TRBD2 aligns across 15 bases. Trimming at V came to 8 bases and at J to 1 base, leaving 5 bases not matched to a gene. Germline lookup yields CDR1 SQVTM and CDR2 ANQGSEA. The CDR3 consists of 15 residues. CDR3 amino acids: CSIGLAGGPQETQYF. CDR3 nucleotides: TGCAGCATCGGACTAGCGGGGGGGCCCCAAGAGACCCAGTACTTC.

In nucleotides, the CDR3 is TGCGCCAGCCACCTGGGGGGCCGGGACGATACGCAGTATTTT. Residues: CASHLGGRDDTQYF. The gene calls are TRBV5-1 and TRBJ2-3, with D perhaps matching TRBD1 or TRBD2 (6 bases each). CDR1 is SGHRS and CDR2 is YFSETQ in the germline V gene. The V end lost 7 bases, the J end lost 6 bases, and 18 bases lay between the germline ends. This CDR3 has 14 residues.